The 20 T cell receptor beta chains presented below share a single source sample, sequenced in a study of T cells in narcolepsy. Clones were read by immunoSEQ multiplex PCR, and TCRdb kept only the in-frame ones, dropping some. The top ten hold more than 0.9% of the sample, which has more than 20,000 clones, roughly nine tenths seen once. Sequenced material: CD45RA- memory CD4+ T cells from PBMCs. The source of these receptors is a human donor with narcolepsy.

V gene TRBV7-2 combines with J gene TRBJ2-7; no clear D. V was clipped by 1 base and J by 2 bases, with 9 bases between them. CDR1 SGHTA and CDR2 FQGNSA come from the germline V gene. This CDR3 contains 14 residues. CDR3 sequence reads: CASSLGIAPYEQYF. CDR3 nucleotides: TGTGCCAGCAGCTTAGGTATTGCCCCCTACGAGCAGTACTTC. The variable domain in full, completed from reference TRBV7-2 and TRBJ2-7, reads GAGVSQSPSNKVTEKGKDVELRCDPISGHTALYWYRQSLGQGLEFLIYFQGNSAPDKSGLPSDRFSAERTGGSVSTLTIQRTQQEDSAVYLCASSLGIAPYEQYFGPGTRLTVT.

This clone was picked up a small number of times. The CDR3 sequence is CASSLNRLLAWGNEQFF. The CDR3 coding sequence is TGTGCCAGCAGTCTTAACAGGCTCCTGGCCTGGGGCAATGAGCAGTTCTTC. The chain links TRBV28 to TRBJ2-1; weak D call: TRBD1 (5 bases). Germline CDR1 and CDR2: MDHEN and SYDVKM. This CDR3 has 17 amino acids. V lost 5 bases to trimming and J lost 6 bases, with 23 bases between them. The full variable domain, its missing parts supplied by reference TRBV28 and TRBJ2-1, is DVKVTQSSRYLVKRTGEKVFLECVQDMDHENMFWYRQDPGLGLRLIYFSYDVKMKEKGDIPEGYSVSREKKERFSLILESASTNQTSMYLCASSLNRLLAWGNEQFFGPGTRLTVL.

The chain combines TRBV5-6 with TRBJ2-6, with D possibly being TRBD1 or TRBD2 (5 bases each). V gave up 4 bases and J gave up 4 bases, with 9 bases separating them. The length of the CDR3 is 14 residues. CDR1 is SGHDT, CDR2 YYEEEE, per germline. CDR3 bases: TGTGCCAGCAGCGGGAGACAGGGGGCCAACGTCCTGACTTTC. It codes for CASSGRQGANVLTF.

This rearrangement joins TRBV15 to TRBJ1-4; 8 nucleotides match TRBD1. The ends lost 1 base at V and 7 bases at J; junction bases unmatched: 5. Per the germline V gene, CDR1 is LNHNV and CDR2 is YYDKDF (reference sequence). The CDR3 sequence is 15 residues long. This CDR3 is CATSRGEDRGEKLFF. The CDR3, as DNA: TGTGCCACCAGCAGAGGGGAAGACAGGGGTGAAAAACTGTTTTTT. The complete variable domain, with remaining parts taken from reference TRBV15 and TRBJ1-4, reads DAMVIQNPRYQVTQFGKPVTLSCSQTLNHNVMYWYQQKSSQAPKLLFHYYDKDFNNEADTPDNFQSRRPNTSFCFLDIRSPGLGDTAMYLCATSRGEDRGEKLFFGSGTQLSVL.

The chain combines TRBV29-1 with TRBJ2-2; possibly TRBD2 for D (5 bases). V lost 7 bases, J lost 0 bases, and 15 bases lay in between. The CDR3 loop spans 15 amino acids. The germline CDR1 and CDR2 sequences are SQVTM and ANQGSEA. This chain's CDR3 is CSAYTRETNTGELFF. CDR3 in DNA: TGCAGCGCCTATACTAGGGAAACGAACACCGGGGAGCTGTTTTTT.

The chain recombines TRBV5-6 with TRBJ2-2; 9 nucleotides match TRBD2. There are 15 residues in the CDR3. With V trimmed by 2 bases and J by 6 bases, 5 bases remained unmatched. CDR1 is SGHDT, CDR2 YYEEEE, per germline. The CDR3 is CASSLTLAGPGELFF. For the CDR3, the DNA is TGTGCCAGCAGCTTAACGCTAGCGGGACCCGGGGAGCTGTTTTTT.

The CDR3 nucleotides are TGTGCCAGCAGCGGGGGGGCTAGCGGGAGAAATGAGCAGTTCTTC. Translation gives CASSGGASGRNEQFF. This sequence joins TRBV9 and TRBJ2-1; 10 nucleotides match TRBD2. CDR1 SGDLS and CDR2 YYNGEE come from the germline V gene. The CDR3 totals 15 residues. After removal of 3 bases from V and 7 bases from J, the junction contained 7 bases not matched to a gene.

CDR3: CASSLAGSSYNEQFF. CDR3 sequence (DNA): TGTGCCAGCAGTTTAGCGGGTAGCTCCTACAATGAGCAGTTCTTC. The chain recombines TRBV27 with TRBJ2-1, with a tentative D call TRBD2 (5 bases). V was shortened by 2 bases and J by 0 bases, with 8 bases between the two germline ends. CDR1 is MNHEY, CDR2 SMNVEV, per germline (reference sequence). The CDR3 length is 15 residues.

The V call is TRBV7-9, the J call TRBJ2-1, with D perhaps matching TRBD2 (5 bases). The CDR3 covers 11 residues. Germline V lookup: CDR1 SEHNR, CDR2 FQNEAQ (reference sequence). Trimming removed 5 bases at V and 10 bases at J, with 9 bases between. The DNA of the CDR3 is TGTGCCAGCAGCCGAGGGTACGAGCAGTTCTTC. Amino acids: CASSRGYEQFF.

This clone was picked up one time. J is TRBJ1-2 and V is TRBV6-1; D remains ambiguous. This CDR3 comprises 14 residues. V lost 5 bases, J lost 5 bases, and 15 bases lay in between. From germline, CDR1 is MNHNS and CDR2 SASEGT. The CDR3 DNA reads as TGTGCCAGCAGTTTTCGACCTCAACTGTATGGCTACACCTTC. Encoded protein: CASSFRPQLYGYTF.

This clone was picked up one time. V and J are TRBV7-2 and TRBJ2-2; 12 bases are shared with TRBD2. The germline gives CDR1 SGHTA, CDR2 FQGNSA. With 4 bases clipped from V and 9 bases from J, the junction kept 6 bases outside the gene matches. This CDR3 contains 15 residues. The CDR3 sequence is CASSSRLAGDRELFF. The DNA for the CDR3 is TGTGCCAGCAGCTCGCGACTAGCGGGAGACCGGGAGCTGTTTTTT. Using reference TRBV7-2 and TRBJ2-2 for the parts outside the CDR3, the full variable domain is GAGVSQSPSNKVTEKGKDVELRCDPISGHTALYWYRQSLGQGLEFLIYFQGNSAPDKSGLPSDRFSAERTGGSVSTLTIQRTQQEDSAVYLCASSSRLAGDRELFFGEGSRLTVL.

J is TRBJ1-1 and V is TRBV11-3, with 8 bases fitting TRBD1. Germline V gene sequence: CDR1 SGHNT, CDR2 YENEEA. The CDR3 is made up of 15 amino acids. The ends lost 1 base at V and 1 base at J; junction bases unmatched: 2. CDR3 DNA sequence: TGTGCCAGCAGCTTAGCCGGGACAGGGAACACTGAAGCTTTCTTT. Encoded protein: CASSLAGTGNTEAFF.

This rearrangement joins TRBV30 to TRBJ1-1; D may be TRBD1 (5 bases). The germline V gene has CDR1 GTSNPN and CDR2 SVGIG (reference sequence). CDR3 length: 11 amino acids. V lost 6 bases to trimming and J lost 5 bases, with 10 bases between them. The CDR3 protein is CACPGLTEAFF. The DNA of the CDR3 is TGTGCCTGCCCGGGGCTTACTGAAGCTTTCTTT.

The gene calls are TRBV6-5 and TRBJ2-3, with D hard to call. The CDR3 length is 15 residues. Germline V gene data show CDR1 as MNHEY and CDR2 as SVGAGI. Between the trimmed V and J ends, which lost 2 bases and 0 bases, there was a span of 9 bases. The CDR3 sequence is CASSYISSSTDTQYF. In DNA form, the CDR3 reads TGTGCCAGCAGTTACATTTCCAGTAGCACAGATACGCAGTATTTT.

This chain links TRBV5-1 with TRBJ1-1; D ambiguous. In germline, CDR1 is SGHRS, CDR2 YFSETQ. The CDR3 sequence is 16 residues long. The ends were cut back, 4 bases at V and 1 base at J, with 17 bases in the middle. CDR3 residues: CASSRLQLRENTEAFF. As DNA, the CDR3 is TGCGCCAGCAGCCGACTCCAATTAAGGGAGAACACTGAAGCTTTCTTT. Full variable domain (outside the CDR3, taken from reference TRBV5-1 and TRBJ1-1): KAGVTQTPRYLIKTRGQQVTLSCSPISGHRSVSWYQQTPGQGLQFLFEYFSETQRNKGNFPGRFSGRQFSNSRSEMNVSTLELGDSALYLCASSRLQLRENTEAFFGQGTRLTVV.

The chain employs TRBV7-2 and TRBJ2-6; TRBD1 matches at 10 bases. CDR3 length: 18 amino acids. J lost 3 bases, V lost 0 bases, and 5 bases had no gene match. Germline CDR1 SGHTA, CDR2 FQGNSA. The CDR3 here is CASSLALTGGGGANVLTF. The CDR3 DNA reads TGTGCCAGCAGCTTAGCCCTGACAGGGGGCGGTGGGGCCAACGTCCTGACTTTC.

The chain has TRBV9 and TRBJ1-3; TRBD1 matches at 8 bases. This CDR3 is 18 amino acids long. The germline CDR1 and CDR2 sequences are SGDLS and YYNGEE. Trimming removed 4 bases from V and 0 bases from J; junction bases left unmatched: 12. The CDR3 spells CASSSPRGQAISGNTIYF. In nucleotides, the CDR3 is TGTGCCAGCAGCTCCCCCAGGGGGCAGGCGATCTCTGGAAACACCATATATTTT.

The J gene is TRBJ1-2, the V gene TRBV5-1, with D hard to call. The CDR3 has 17 residues. Trimming took off 0 bases at V and 2 bases at J, with 17 bases between the two ends. Looked up from germline, CDR1 is SGHRS and CDR2 is YFSETQ. Written as DNA, the CDR3 is TGCGCCAGCAGCTTGGAACCCAAACACCCTGGGAACTATGGCTACACCTTC. Residues: CASSLEPKHPGNYGYTF.

The chain links TRBV30 to TRBJ1-5, with D possibly being TRBD1 (5 bases). Trimming took off 5 bases at V and 3 bases at J, with 14 bases between the two ends. CDR1 is GTSNPN and CDR2 is SVGIG in the germline V gene (reference sequence). The CDR3 is 14 residues long. CDR3 loop: CAWGPGGNNQPQHF. The CDR3 DNA follows: TGTGCCTGGGGTCCCGGGGGGAACAATCAGCCCCAGCATTTT.

This chain uses TRBV11-3 with TRBJ2-2; D gene uncertain. The V end was cut by 0 bases, the J end by 8 bases, with 7 bases between. CDR3 size: 13 residues. Germline V lookup: CDR1 SGHNT, CDR2 YENEEA. CDR3 protein: CASSLDGAGELFF. The CDR3 nucleotides are TGTGCCAGCAGCTTAGATGGCGCAGGGGAGCTGTTTTTT. The full variable domain, in which reference TRBV11-3 and TRBJ2-2 provide the parts outside the CDR3, is EAGVVQSPRYKIIEKKQPVAFWCNPISGHNTLYWYLQNLGQGPELLIRYENEEAVDDSQLPKDRFSAERLKGVDSTLKIQPAELGDSAVYLCASSLDGAGELFFGEGSRLTVL.